This is a list of T cell receptor beta chains from one sample in a study of response to subunit inactivated influenza vaccine. One entry per CDR3 protein, called by TCRdb with MiXCR from the RT-PCR reads. The sample holds some 800,000 distinct CDR3 sequences; over 20% are singletons and the top ten take more than 8.5%. The specimen comprised PBMCs from blood, sampled 5 days after vaccination. These receptors all come from a man in his fifties or sixties who received an inactivated influenza vaccine. The CDR3 runs from the conserved cysteine through the conserved F or W. A D gene is named only where the DNA matches it firmly. The listing skips clone size in some rows; elsewhere it reads once, few, many or a size class.

V gene,J gene,clone size,D gene,CDR3 protein,CDR3 DNA
TRBV20-1,TRBJ2-2,-,TRBD1,CSARDLRLGQGGTGELFF,TGCAGTGCTAGAGATCTCCGGCTTGGACAGGGGGGAACCGGGGAGCTGTTTTTT
TRBV7-2,TRBJ2-7,once,TRBD1,CASSITGGRYEQYF,TGTGCCAGCAGTATTACAGGGGGTCGGTACGAGCAGTACTTC
TRBV5-1,TRBJ2-2,-,TRBD2,CASGTSGGTNTGELFF,TGCGCCAGTGGGACTAGCGGGGGTACGAACACCGGGGAGCTGTTTTTT
TRBV20-1,TRBJ2-7,-,-,CSARDFLRSSYEQYF,TGCAGTGCTAGAGATTTTCTACGGTCCTCCTACGAGCAGTACTTC
TRBV5-1,TRBJ1-1,few,-,CASRTGGGRTFF,TGCGCCAGCAGAACCGGGGGGGGTAGAACTTTCTTT
TRBV6-5,TRBJ1-6,-,-,CASSSLIPDRPLHF,TGTGCCAGCAGTTCCCTAATTCCCGACCGACCCCTCCACTTT
TRBV30,TRBJ1-4,few,-,CAWSQPGVREKLFF,TGTGCCTGGAGTCAACCGGGGGTACGGGAAAAACTGTTTTTT
TRBV4-3,TRBJ2-3,few,TRBD1,CASSQVRGGGSDTQYF,TGCGCCAGCAGCCAAGTGAGAGGGGGCGGATCAGATACGCAGTATTTT
TRBV5-1,TRBJ2-7,few,TRBD2,CASTGTSGGAYEQYF,TGCGCCAGCACCGGGACTAGCGGGGGGGCCTACGAGCAGTACTTC
TRBV12-3/TRBV12-4,TRBJ2-7,-,TRBD2,CASTPREGYEQYF,TGTGCCAGCACCCCGCGGGAGGGGTACGAGCAGTACTTC
TRBV7-2,TRBJ1-1,-,TRBD1,CASRRSTGVNTEAFF,TGTGCCAGCAGACGTTCGACAGGGGTGAACACTGAAGCTTTCTTT
TRBV20-1,TRBJ1-5,few,-,CSALTGGNNQPQHF,TGCAGTGCTTTAACCGGGGGGAACAATCAGCCCCAGCATTTT
TRBV6-5,TRBJ2-7,few,-,CASSYQSSSYEQYF,TGTGCCAGCAGTTATCAAAGCAGCTCCTACGAGCAGTACTTC
TRBV27,TRBJ2-3,few,TRBD1,CASRATGGPDTQYF,TGTGCCAGCAGAGCGACAGGGGGCCCAGATACGCAGTATTTT